This TCR beta chain was identified during a study of cytomegalovirus exposure and HLA in healthy donors. Amplification used 60 Vbeta primers and 13 Jbeta primers. This table comes from immunoSEQ multiplex PCR, and its TCRdb copy is limited to in-frame clones, with some not included. This repertoire shows over 100,000 clones, approximately 64% found once; its top ten account for 4% to 5.5%. The length of the CDR3 is 12 residues. V was clipped by 0 bases and J by 6 bases, with 6 bases between them. CDR1 and CDR2 from the germline V gene are GTSNPN and SVGIG (reference sequence). Only a few counts were recorded for this clone.

Sequencing was carried out using PBMCs. The chain combines TRBV30 with TRBJ2-4; weak D call: TRBD2 (6 bases). The sequence was obtained from a human donor in good health. CDR3 region: CAWSVGGNIQYF. The CDR3, as DNA: TGTGCCTGGAGTGTGGGGGGAAACATTCAGTACTTC.